This note documents a single T cell receptor beta chain sequence. The target antigen is unknown. Treg sorting used a CD4+CD25+CD127-/low gate. Points from the study as a whole: Whole repertoires were not studied in the larger cohort, only one V-J beta rearrangement.

After constant-region reverse-primer amplification, full-length variable regions underwent semi-nested PCR with Nested Universal Primer A. MiXCR was run by TCRdb on the 5' RACE reads, yielding one entry per CDR3 protein. This sample has 7,000 to 9,500 distinct CDR3 sequences, with about half found just once. This CDR3 contains 14 residues. Germline V CDR1 and CDR2: ENHRY, SYGVKD. J lost 1 base, V lost 4 bases, and 3 bases had no gene match. The sequence derives from a female donor with breast cancer. The chain couples TRBV10-3 to TRBJ1-1; 7 nucleotides align to TRBD1. The specimen sequenced was Tregs sorted from a lymph node. The CDR3 coding sequence is TGTGCCATCAGTGTCGACAGGGAGAACACTGAAGCTTTCTTT. Protein sequence: CAISVDRENTEAFF.